This TCR beta chain was identified in a study of cytotoxic CD8 clonotypes in ibrutinib-treated CLL (dated by TCRdb to the early 2020s). For context, the study as a whole: In this cohort, around 15 patients were treatment-naive and ten to eleven were relapsed/refractory, while some 18 had unmutated IGHV. Partial responses were observed in about 24 patients and complete responses in 2; after a median follow-up of 68 months, remission was maintained in about 15 patients and progression was observed in around twelve. The response samples were drawn at a median of approximately 12 months into treatment, with a range of about 6 to 36 months. An average of 255,043 productive templates and 94,082 productive rearrangements was obtained per sample. Longitudinal samples were obtainable from about 30% of the roughly 90 participants in the trial. Cryopreserved peripheral blood mononuclear cells were collected at three points: before therapy, at response, and at either sustained remission or disease progression. Every remission and progressive disease sample was obtained while ibrutinib was still being received by the patients. The research as a whole found: Public clonotypes were rare and either shrank or stayed stable during treatment, and the rise in clonality at ibrutinib response reflected expansion of private clonotypes. Sampling times were not matched between patients in sustained remission and patients whose disease was progressing, and lymph node repertoires were not examined. Clonality rose at ibrutinib response, remained stable during sustained remission, and dropped back toward baseline at progression. Baseline clonality exceeded that of age-matched healthy donors and correlated strongly with circulating CD8+ T-cell counts.

Each clonotype received, on average, approximately 9.9x coverage in deep resolution sequencing performed on a MiSeq, where the target depth lay between 1 in 1 million and 1 in 200,000 T cells. The immunoSEQ hsTCRB Kit was used to generate TCR beta libraries. As for the authors' bioinformatics: Data were analyzed with ImmunoSEQ Data Assistant and ImmunoSEQ Analyzer, with V, D and J genes assigned per IMGT definitions. Clonality, which ranges from 0 to 1, was calculated by subtracting the normalized Shannon entropy of productive rearrangement frequencies from one. Only overrepresented clonotypes making up at least 0.05% of the repertoire of each patient were included in the public clonotype analysis. About a dozen repertoires from age-matched healthy donors, obtained from immuneACCESS, served as clonality controls. This immuneACCESS table, as held by TCRdb, lists in-frame sequences with V and J called but not all clones. Of the missing ones, under half trace to an unresolved V gene in checked studies; the others have no known cause. That table is the source of V, J and clone size, and D and trimming were worked out from the DNA. Across this sample there are over 25,000 clones, with about three quarters seen only once. 51% of the sample rests with the top ten.

This clone showed up just once. It lacks a known antigen. Base-call qualities are not available, and no considerably larger clone is one nucleotide away. For TCR beta library preparation, about 2 micrograms of genomic DNA were isolated from cryopreserved PBMCs. Longitudinal blood samples from CLL patients on ibrutinib monotherapy were analyzed using high-throughput TCR beta sequencing. Patients were enrolled in a phase 2 open-label single-center ibrutinib monotherapy trial. Via the germline V gene, CDR1 is SGHRS and CDR2 YFSETQ. Including cysteine and phenylalanine, the CDR3 has 14 amino acids. Only CDR3 DNA remains: 42 bases, in frame from the first base. The V end loses 6 bases and the J end loses 7 bases, and a stretch of 14 bases separates them.

This sequence was found in a human donor with chronic lymphocytic leukemia. Rearrangement joined TRBV5-1 to TRBJ1-6; the D gene is perhaps TRBD1, on 6 matching bases. The sample consisted of PBMCs, taken after 36 months of ibrutinib treatment. The CDR3 here reads CASTTGGVNSPLHF. The base sequence is TGCGCCAGCACCACCGGGGGCGTGAATTCACCCCTCCACTTT.